Below, 2 T cell receptor beta chains from the same sample are listed, as sequenced in a study of T cells in Graves' hyperthyroidism and ophthalmopathy. Regions amplified from RNA transcripts were the TCR beta CDR3 regions. During a first-round RT-PCR of the TCR CDR3, the HTBI primer set was used. MiXCR, applied by TCRdb to the multiplex PCR reads, yields one record per CDR3 protein. Of about 290,000 distinct CDR3 sequences listed, about 17% are singletons. Sequencing used blood. These receptors all come from a woman aged 60-70 years with Graves' ophthalmopathy.

This clonotype was counted at least ten times. The V and J genes are TRBV27 and TRBJ1-1, with D possibly TRBD1 on 5 matching bases. Per germline, CDR1 MNHEY and CDR2 SMNVEV (reference sequence). The CDR3 covers 16 residues. V dropped 1 base and J dropped 1 base, with 13 bases sitting between them. The CDR3 DNA follows: TGTGCCAGCAGTTTATATGGGGGAGGTAGGAACACTGAAGCTTTCTTT. Amino acids: CASSLYGGGRNTEAFF.

In this sample, this clonotype turned up many times. The rearrangement joins TRBV18 to TRBJ2-1, with TRBD2 matching 11 bases. The CDR3 covers 15 residues. The trim removed 4 bases at V and 7 bases at J, leaving 6 bases unmatched. Germline values: CDR1 KGHSH, CDR2 LQKENI. CDR3 residues: CASSQTSGSGNEQFF. The CDR3 DNA follows: TGTGCCAGCTCACAAACTAGCGGGAGTGGGAATGAGCAGTTCTTC.